The rows below give T cell receptor beta chains drawn from one sample of a study of T cell responses to AZD1222 COVID-19 vaccine. The data were produced by immunoSEQ multiplex PCR, yet TCRdb's version contains in-frame clones alone and is incomplete. The sample has about 130,000 clones; just over 85% are singletons. Sequencing was performed on peripheral blood, taken on day 0 of AZD1222 vaccination. Receptors originate from an adult in good health. The CDR3 runs from the conserved cysteine through the conserved F or W. Each record gives: V gene, J gene, clone size, D gene, CDR3 protein, CDR3 DNA. The D gene is left open where the match is weak. Where a row states a size, it is once, few, many or the class of an expanded clone; other rows omit it.

>TRBV5-5|TRBJ2-1|-|TRBD1
CASSLGQGILNEQFF
TGTGCCAGCAGCTTAGGACAGGGTATACTCAATGAGCAGTTCTTC
>TRBV4-3|TRBJ1-6|many|-
CASSQEIGQNSPLHF
TGCGCCAGCAGCCAAGAAATCGGGCAGAATTCACCCCTCCACTTT
>TRBV18|TRBJ1-1|-|-
CASSPSGNIEAFF
TGTGCCAGCTCACCGTCAGGGAATATTGAAGCTTTCTTT
>TRBV7-8|TRBJ2-7|-|TRBD2
CASKRRTSGSEQYF
TGTGCCAGCAAGAGGAGAACTAGCGGGAGCGAGCAGTACTTC
>TRBV29-1|TRBJ2-4|-|-
CSVEDNENIQYF
TGCAGCGTTGAAGACAACGAAAACATTCAGTACTTC
>TRBV9|TRBJ2-1|few|TRBD2
CASSVAGTSNGNEQFF
TGTGCCAGCAGCGTAGCCGGGACTAGCAATGGCAATGAGCAGTTCTTC
>TRBV7-3|TRBJ2-7|once|TRBD1
CASSPTGTYEQYF
TGTGCCAGCAGCCCGACAGGGACCTACGAGCAGTACTTC
>TRBV24-1|TRBJ2-3|once|-
CATSDLGAQGDTDTQYF
TGTGCCACCAGTGATTTGGGGGCACAGGGTGACACAGATACGCAGTATTTT
>TRBV27|TRBJ2-1|-|-
CASSLPGRAKPYNEQFF
TGTGCCAGCAGTTTACCGGGACGCGCTAAACCCTACAATGAGCAGTTCTTC
>TRBV19|TRBJ1-2|-|-
CASSIHTDDYGYTF
TGTGCCAGTAGTATACATACAGACGACTATGGCTACACCTTC
>TRBV18|TRBJ1-5|-|-
CASSPRAITGNQPQHF
TGTGCCAGCTCACCACGGGCAATTACGGGCAATCAGCCCCAGCATTTT
>TRBV7-2|TRBJ2-7|-|TRBD2
CASSLLGTSREQYF
TGTGCCAGCAGCTTATTAGGGACTAGTCGCGAGCAGTACTTC
>TRBV11-3|TRBJ1-1|-|TRBD1
CASSRTGGGTEAFF
TGTGCCAGCAGCCGCACAGGGGGAGGAACTGAAGCTTTCTTT
>TRBV28|TRBJ1-5|-|TRBD1
CASRTGGYNQPQHF
TGTGCCAGCAGGACAGGGGGATACAATCAGCCCCAGCATTTT
>TRBV2|TRBJ1-1|-|-
CASSEVEISRWTEAFF
TGTGCCAGCAGTGAAGTGGAGATCTCCCGATGGACTGAAGCTTTCTTT
>TRBV5-4|TRBJ2-1|-|TRBD2
CASSSGLDNEQFF
TGTGCCAGCAGCTCCGGACTAGACAATGAGCAGTTCTTC
>TRBV7-9|TRBJ2-5|-|TRBD2
CASSLFLAGGPGETQYF
TGTGCCAGCAGCTTATTCCTAGCGGGGGGGCCAGGAGAGACCCAGTACTTC
>TRBV4-3|TRBJ1-4|-|-
CASSQDRRNEKLFF
TGCGCCAGCAGCCAAGACAGGAGGAATGAAAAACTGTTTTTT
>TRBV14|TRBJ1-6|-|TRBD1
CASSHAGGSPLHF
TGTGCCAGCAGCCATGCAGGGGGTTCACCCCTCCACTTT
>TRBV4-2|TRBJ2-1|-|-
CASSLDDGEQFF
TGTGCCAGCAGCCTCGACGACGGTGAGCAGTTCTTC
>TRBV7-2|TRBJ2-5|-|TRBD2
CASSLREAPQETQYF
TGTGCCAGCAGCCTCCGGGAGGCCCCTCAAGAGACCCAGTACTTC
>TRBV13|TRBJ1-5|-|TRBD1
CASSSTGLPNQPQHF
TGTGCCAGCAGCTCGACAGGGTTACCGAATCAGCCCCAGCATTTT
>TRBV7-6|TRBJ1-3|-|-
CASSPGEVSGNTIYF
TGTGCCAGCAGCCCAGGGGAGGTCTCTGGAAACACCATATATTTT
>TRBV18|TRBJ1-5|-|TRBD1
CASSQDRARQPQHF
TGTGCCAGCTCACAAGACAGGGCGCGGCAGCCCCAGCATTTT
>TRBV30|TRBJ2-1|-|TRBD1
CAWTGTGARDRTYNEQFF
TGTGCCTGGACCGGTACAGGCGCCCGGGACAGAACTTACAATGAGCAGTTCTTC
>TRBV7-9|TRBJ1-2|many|TRBD1
CASSFVGTGGHLYGYTF
TGTGCCAGCAGCTTCGTTGGGACAGGGGGGCATTTGTATGGCTACACCTTC
>TRBV29-1|TRBJ2-1|-|-
CSVDIGLGNEQFF
TGCAGCGTTGATATCGGCCTAGGGAATGAGCAGTTCTTC
>TRBV3-1/TRBV3-2|TRBJ1-1|-|TRBD1
CASSGRARGPEAFF
TGTGCCAGCAGCGGGAGGGCAAGGGGGCCTGAAGCTTTCTTT
>TRBV19|TRBJ1-1|-|-
CASSVGSEAFF
TGTGCTAGTAGTGTGGGGTCTGAAGCTTTCTTT
>TRBV3-1/TRBV3-2|TRBJ1-2|-|TRBD1
CASSPDRNYGYTF
TGTGCCAGCAGCCCGGACAGGAACTATGGCTACACCTTC
>TRBV7-9|TRBJ1-1|once|-
CASSLGQGVETEAFF
TGTGCCAGCAGCTTAGGTCAAGGGGTCGAGACTGAAGCTTTCTTT
>TRBV6-1|TRBJ1-2|-|-
CASSERTGGYTF
TGTGCCAGCAGTGAAAGAACTGGGGGCTACACCTTC
>TRBV7-9|TRBJ2-7|-|TRBD1
CASSLPLQGAFYEQYF
TGTGCCAGCAGCTTACCCTTGCAGGGGGCTTTCTACGAGCAGTACTTC
>TRBV4-1|TRBJ2-7|once|-
CASSQGAAARGEQYF
TGCGCCAGCAGCCAAGGTGCAGCGGCTAGGGGAGAGCAGTACTTC
>TRBV7-8|TRBJ2-1|-|TRBD1
CASSLTGGVDSSYNEQFF
TGTGCCAGCAGCTTGACAGGGGGCGTAGACAGCTCCTACAATGAGCAGTTCTTC
>TRBV6-2/TRBV6-3|TRBJ1-2|-|TRBD1
CASSYGGTGGDYYGYTF
TGTGCCAGCAGTTACGGAGGGACAGGGGGCGACTACTATGGCTACACCTTC
>TRBV5-1|TRBJ1-2|-|-
CASSPRWGGLSYGYTF
TGCGCCAGCAGCCCCCGGTGGGGAGGGCTTAGCTATGGCTACACCTTC
>TRBV5-4|TRBJ2-7|many|-
CASSSSTSSYEQYF
TGTGCCAGCAGCTCCAGTACTTCTTCCTACGAGCAGTACTTC
>TRBV6-1|TRBJ1-1|-|-
CASRNRQQNTEAFF
TGTGCCAGCAGGAATCGCCAGCAAAACACTGAAGCTTTCTTT
>TRBV7-9|TRBJ2-7|-|TRBD2
CASSETSGRAAQYF
TGTGCCAGCAGCGAAACTAGCGGGAGGGCCGCGCAGTACTTC
>TRBV18|TRBJ2-1|-|-
CASSPPGLSSYNEQFF
TGTGCCAGCTCACCACCGGGACTTAGCTCCTACAATGAGCAGTTCTTC
>TRBV19|TRBJ2-3|few|TRBD2
CASSTLAGDTQYF
TGTGCCAGTAGTACCCTAGCGGGAGATACGCAGTATTTT
>TRBV5-6|TRBJ1-5|few|-
CASSSGEGGQPQHF
TGTGCCAGCAGCTCAGGGGAGGGCGGTCAGCCCCAGCATTTT
>TRBV3-1/TRBV3-2|TRBJ2-1|-|TRBD2
CASTIRGGRSNEQFF
TGTGCCAGCACCATCCGGGGCGGGAGATCCAATGAGCAGTTCTTC
>TRBV12-3/TRBV12-4|TRBJ2-7|-|-
CASSFGTGYEQYF
TGTGCCAGCAGTTTCGGGACCGGCTACGAGCAGTACTTC
>TRBV29-1|TRBJ1-2|-|-
CSVRRQNYGYTF
TGCAGCGTGCGGCGACAGAACTATGGCTACACCTTC
>TRBV7-9|TRBJ1-3|-|-
CASSEAPGVRNTIYF
TGTGCCAGCAGCGAGGCTCCGGGGGTTAGAAACACCATATATTTT
>TRBV28|TRBJ1-4|-|TRBD1
CASSSQGATNEKLFF
TGTGCCAGCAGTTCACAGGGGGCGACTAATGAAAAACTGTTTTTT